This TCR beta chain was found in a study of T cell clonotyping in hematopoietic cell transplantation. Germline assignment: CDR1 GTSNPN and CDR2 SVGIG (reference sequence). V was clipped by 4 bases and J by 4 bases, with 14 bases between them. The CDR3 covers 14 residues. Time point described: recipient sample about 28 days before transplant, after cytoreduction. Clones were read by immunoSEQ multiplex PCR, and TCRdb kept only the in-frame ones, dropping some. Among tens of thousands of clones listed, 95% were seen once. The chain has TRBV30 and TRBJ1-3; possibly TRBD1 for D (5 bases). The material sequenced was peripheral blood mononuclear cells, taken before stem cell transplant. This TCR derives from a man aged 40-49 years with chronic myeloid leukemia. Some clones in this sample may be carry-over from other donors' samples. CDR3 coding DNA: TGTGCCTGGACAGGGTTCAACTACGGAAACACCATATATTTT. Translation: CAWTGFNYGNTIYF.